This TCR beta chain was identified during a study of beta chain features in type 1 diabetes. After removal of 3 bases from V and 8 bases from J, the junction contained 7 bases not matched to a gene. The CDR3 totals 15 residues. Germline CDR1 is SGDLS and CDR2 is YYNGEE. This clone was seen a few times. The isolated RNA, all of it, was reverse transcribed, so expressed TCRB transcripts were what got sequenced. Assay used: immunoSEQ multiplex PCR; TCRdb lists only in-frame clones, some missing. In the table there are over 700,000 clones, roughly 15% of which are singletons. This TCR was sampled from a woman aged 18 to 35 in good health. The specimen sequenced was naive CD4+ T cells from blood. The chain has TRBV9 and TRBJ2-2, with 10 bases fitting TRBD2. The CDR3 region has the DNA TGTGCCAGCAGCGCCGGACTAGCGGAGTGGGGGGAGCTGTTTTTT. This sequence encodes CASSAGLAEWGELFF.